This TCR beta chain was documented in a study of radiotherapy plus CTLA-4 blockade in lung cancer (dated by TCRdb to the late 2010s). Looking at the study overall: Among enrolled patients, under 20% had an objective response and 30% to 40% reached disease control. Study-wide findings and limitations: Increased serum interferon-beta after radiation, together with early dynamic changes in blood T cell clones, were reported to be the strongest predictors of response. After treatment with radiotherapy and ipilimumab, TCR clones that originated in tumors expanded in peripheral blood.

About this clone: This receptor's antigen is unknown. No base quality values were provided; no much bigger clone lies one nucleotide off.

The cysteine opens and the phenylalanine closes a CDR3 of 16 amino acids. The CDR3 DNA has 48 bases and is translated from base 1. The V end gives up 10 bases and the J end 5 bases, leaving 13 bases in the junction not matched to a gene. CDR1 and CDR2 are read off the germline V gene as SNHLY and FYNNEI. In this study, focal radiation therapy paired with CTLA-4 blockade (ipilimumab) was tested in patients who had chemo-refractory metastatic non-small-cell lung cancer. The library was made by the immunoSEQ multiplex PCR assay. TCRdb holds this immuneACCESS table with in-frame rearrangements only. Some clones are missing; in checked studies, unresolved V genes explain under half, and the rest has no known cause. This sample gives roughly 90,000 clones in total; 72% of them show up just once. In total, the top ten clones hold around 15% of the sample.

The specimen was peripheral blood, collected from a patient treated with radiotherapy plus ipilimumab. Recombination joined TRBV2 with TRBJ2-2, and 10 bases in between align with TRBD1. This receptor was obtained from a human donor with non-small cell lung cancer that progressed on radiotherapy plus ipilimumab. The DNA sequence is TGTGCCATTACCCCCCCGGACAGGGGGATGACCGGGGAGCTGTTTTTT. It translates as CAITPPDRGMTGELFF.